Listed here are 12 T cell receptor beta chains from one sample, sequenced in a study of cytomegalovirus exposure and HLA in healthy donors. Primers included in the PCR were 60 Vbeta and 13 Jbeta primers. The assay was immunoSEQ multiplex PCR, and TCRdb's table has in-frame clones only and misses some. Here the sample spans approximately 150,000 clones, around 80% being singletons. Input material: PBMCs. These receptor sequences come from a man between 40 and 49 years old in good health and CMV-seropositive.

The V gene is TRBV7-8, the J gene TRBJ2-5, with a tentative D call TRBD1 (7 bases). The J call may be incorrect, as the DNA end agrees better with TRBJ2-7. Per germline, CDR1 SGHVS and CDR2 FQNEAQ. This CDR3 has 13 residues. CDR3 in amino acids: CASSQGEVNEQYF. The CDR3 region has the DNA TGTGCCAGCAGCCAGGGGGAGGTCAACGAGCAGTACTTC.

This clone was detected a few times. The chain combines TRBV28 with TRBJ1-1, with TRBD1 identical over 8 bases. Trimming at V came to 5 bases and at J to 4 bases, leaving 6 bases not matched to a gene. The CDR3 length is 14 residues. Germline lookup yields CDR1 MDHEN and CDR2 SYDVKM. The CDR3 sequence is CASSPPTGGTEAFF. In DNA, the CDR3 is TGTGCCAGCAGTCCCCCTACAGGGGGCACTGAAGCTTTCTTT.

This clone was picked up a small number of times. CDR3 sequence reads: CASRDRNSGANVLTF. CDR3 DNA sequence: TGTGCCAGCAGGGACAGGAATTCTGGGGCCAACGTCCTGACTTTC. The rearrangement joins TRBV6-1 to TRBJ2-6, with 7 bases identical to TRBD1. Germline V gene lookup returns CDR1 MNHNS and CDR2 SASEGT. Trimming took 6 bases from V and 1 from J; bases not matched to a gene: 3. There are 15 residues in the CDR3.

J is TRBJ1-2 and V is TRBV30; perhaps TRBD1 as D (6 bases). V lost 5 bases, J lost 8 bases, and 18 bases lay in between. The CDR3 runs 13 residues. Germline CDR1 and CDR2: GTSNPN and SVGIG (reference sequence). The CDR3 DNA sequence: TGTGCCTGGGGTTCCTTAGGGGGTGGCGGCTACACCTTC. Translating it yields CAWGSLGGGGYTF. The whole variable domain, filled in from reference TRBV30 and TRBJ1-2, reads SQTIHQWPATLVQPVGSPLSLECTVEGTSNPNLYWYRQAAGRGLQLLFYSVGIGQISSEVPQNLSASRPQDRQFILSSKKLLLSDSGFYLCAWGSLGGGGYTFGSGTRLTVV.

This sequence joins TRBV6-1 and TRBJ2-6; tentatively, D is TRBD1 (5 bases). Germline V gives CDR1 MNHNS, CDR2 SASEGT. The CDR3 has 15 residues. The V gene lost 7 bases and the J gene lost 1 base, with 11 bases spanning the gap. The CDR3 loop is CASTAGRSGANVLTF. As DNA, the CDR3 is TGTGCCAGCACGGCAGGGCGATCTGGGGCCAACGTCCTGACTTTC.

The chain has TRBV7-9 and TRBJ2-7; D perhaps matches TRBD2 (5 bases). The germline gives CDR1 SEHNR, CDR2 FQNEAQ (reference sequence). With 2 bases removed from V and 7 bases from J, the gap between germline ends came to 9 bases. The CDR3 length is 12 residues. The CDR3 nucleotides read TGTGCCAGCAGCTTACCGTCGGGAGAGCAGTACTTC. Its translation is CASSLPSGEQYF.

The chain is built from TRBV7-9 and TRBJ2-3, with no clear D. CDR1 SEHNR and CDR2 FQNEAQ come from the germline V gene (reference sequence). This CDR3 is built from 12 residues. Trimming stripped 2 bases from V and 5 bases from J, with 5 bases between. The CDR3 DNA follows: TGTGCCAGCAGCTTACCACTAGATACGCAGTATTTT. Translated, it gives CASSLPLDTQYF.

V is TRBV5-6 and J is TRBJ2-7; the match to TRBD2 covers 10 bases. The junction had 10 bases not matched to a gene; V was cut back by 2 bases and J by 2 bases. The CDR3 loop spans 17 amino acids. From germline, CDR1 is SGHDT and CDR2 YYEEEE. The CDR3 region has the DNA TGTGCCAGCAGCTTAACCCTAGCGGGAGTTCCCCCCTACGAGCAGTACTTC. This sequence encodes CASSLTLAGVPPYEQYF.

V gene TRBV11-2 combines with J gene TRBJ2-2, with TRBD2 matching 8 bases. Germline CDR1 is SGHAT and CDR2 is FQNNGV. V dropped 4 bases and J dropped 1; count of bases not matched to a gene: 11. CDR3 length: 18 residues. The CDR3 DNA sequence: TGTGCCAGCAGCTCCTTCGGACTAGCAGGGTGGAACACCGGGGAGCTGTTTTTT. It is translated as CASSSFGLAGWNTGELFF.

This rearrangement joins TRBV7-2 to TRBJ2-1; 8 positions agree with TRBD2. V was pared by 3 bases and J by 13 bases, with 14 bases of the junction left unmatched. The CDR3 contains 15 residues. Germline values: CDR1 SGHTA, CDR2 FQGNSA. The CDR3 protein is CASSFQLMSGRRQFF. DNA of the CDR3: TGTGCCAGCAGCTTTCAATTGATGAGCGGGAGACGACAGTTCTTC.

The sample holds a few counts of this clone. V usage is TRBV4-1 and J usage is TRBJ2-3; D is possibly TRBD2 (6 bases). The germline V gene encodes CDR1 MGHRA and CDR2 YSYEKL. The CDR3 totals 14 residues. V was cut by 5 bases and J by 2 bases, with 11 bases left in between. CDR3 DNA: TGCGCCAGCAGCGAGACGCGGGACACAGATACGCAGTATTTT. The encoded protein is CASSETRDTDTQYF.

CDR3 DNA sequence: TGTGCCAGCCGAGGGGAAGCTTTCTTT. Translated: CASRGEAFF. The chain has TRBV3-2 and TRBJ1-1. TRBV3-2 is given as a pseudogene. The CDR3 is 9 amino acids.